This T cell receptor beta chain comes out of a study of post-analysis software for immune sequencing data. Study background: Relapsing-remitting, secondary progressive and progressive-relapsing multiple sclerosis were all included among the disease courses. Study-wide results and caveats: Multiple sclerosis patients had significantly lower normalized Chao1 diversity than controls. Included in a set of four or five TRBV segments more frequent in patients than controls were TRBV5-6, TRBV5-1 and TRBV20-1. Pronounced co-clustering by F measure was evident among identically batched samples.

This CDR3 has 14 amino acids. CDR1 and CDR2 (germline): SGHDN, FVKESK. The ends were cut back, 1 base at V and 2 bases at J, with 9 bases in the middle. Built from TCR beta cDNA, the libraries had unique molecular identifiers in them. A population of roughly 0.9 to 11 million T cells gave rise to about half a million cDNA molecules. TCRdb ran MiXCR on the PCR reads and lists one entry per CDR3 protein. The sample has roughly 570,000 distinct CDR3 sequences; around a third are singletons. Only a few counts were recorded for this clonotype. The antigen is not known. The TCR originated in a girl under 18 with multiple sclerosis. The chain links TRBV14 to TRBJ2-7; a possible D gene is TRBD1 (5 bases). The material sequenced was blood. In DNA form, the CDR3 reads TGTGCCAGCAGCCAAGTTCAGGGTACCTACGAGCAGTACTTC. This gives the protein CASSQVQGTYEQYF.